This TCR beta chain was retrieved from a study of T cells in Graves' hyperthyroidism and ophthalmopathy. Those with hyperthyroidism were 18 to 65 years old, newly diagnosed, and ill for under 2 months. Uncontrolled infection, other autoimmune disease, pregnancy or lactation disqualified patients from enrolment. Out of roughly 9.1 ml of fresh peripheral blood came the PBMCs. TCR beta CDR3 sequences were amplified from RNA transcripts. The HTBI primer set served for first-round RT-PCR of the TCR CDR3. TCRdb re-analysed the multiplex PCR reads in MiXCR, keeping a single row per CDR3 protein. The sample has about 480,000 distinct CDR3 sequences, 13% to 15% seen once. The V and J ends lost 4 bases and 3 bases, in that order; junction bases with no gene match: 9. Germline values: CDR1 SGHRS, CDR2 YFSETQ. There are 17 residues in the CDR3. This clonotype was picked up many times.

The genes are TRBV5-1 and TRBJ2-3; 12 bases align to TRBD2. This TCR was recovered from a woman in her late teens or twenties with Graves' hyperthyroidism. The material sequenced was blood. The CDR3, as DNA: TGCGCCAGCAGCGCGGTGACTAGCGGGAGAACGACAGATACGCAGTATTTT. Its translation: CASSAVTSGRTTDTQYF.